This T cell receptor beta chain was recorded in a study of blood T cell repertoires in COVID-19. For the study at large: Whether acute or convalescent, the COVID-19 samples came from the United States, Italy and Spain.

Clones were sequenced by immunoSEQ multiplex PCR, and TCRdb holds only the in-frame ones, with some missing. Among hundreds of thousands of clones listed, roughly four fifths were seen once. Exposed participants came across a COVID-19 case within 2 weeks before study entry. Per germline, CDR1 SGHTA and CDR2 FQGTGA. The V gene lost 2 bases and the J gene lost 3 bases, with 5 bases spanning the gap. The CDR3 consists of 13 residues. For this clone: The sample holds other DNA sequences that translate to the same CDR3.

The rearrangement joins TRBV7-3 to TRBJ2-1; D is uncertain. The clonotype comes from a man aged 40-50 years who had been exposed to COVID-19. The sample consisted of PBMCs or T cells enriched from blood (not recorded which). The CDR3 bases are TGTGCCAGCAGCTTAGATAGCTACAATGAGCAGTTCTTC. It specifies CASSLDSYNEQFF.